A single sample gave rise to the 22 T cell receptor beta chains below, sequenced in a study of shared clonotypes between healthy human individuals. The data were produced by immunoSEQ multiplex PCR, yet TCRdb's version contains in-frame clones alone and is incomplete. The data show some 1 million clones, around 74% seen once. Sequences were obtained from memory CD4+ T cells sorted from blood. Subset described: CD45RA-negative fraction. These receptors were obtained from a man aged 18-30 years in good health.

This chain connects TRBV7-2 to TRBJ1-5, with D tentatively TRBD1 (5 bases). From germline, CDR1 is SGHTA and CDR2 FQGNSA. The ends were cut back, 1 base at V and 4 bases at J, with 11 bases in the middle. This CDR3 has 15 amino acids. CDR3 nucleotides: TGTGCCAGCAGCTTAGAAGGGTGGGGGAATCAGCCCCAGCATTTT. This encodes CASSLEGWGNQPQHF.

This clone was seen a handful of times. J is TRBJ2-5 and V is TRBV5-1; 11 nucleotides match TRBD2. After removal of 7 bases from V and 5 bases from J, the junction contained 10 bases not matched to a gene. Germline V gene lookup returns CDR1 SGHRS and CDR2 YFSETQ. The CDR3 sequence is 15 residues long. The CDR3 DNA sequence: TGCGCCAGCTCCCTTAGCGGGGGGGCCGGGGAGACCCAGTACTTC. Translated: CASSLSGGAGETQYF.

The rearrangement links TRBV11-2 to TRBJ1-1, with D unresolved. Germline V gives CDR1 SGHAT, CDR2 FQNNGV. CDR3 length: 11 residues. Trimming took 10 bases from V and 3 from J, leaving 9 bases between them. CDR3: CATGWDTEAFF. The CDR3 coding sequence is TGTGCCACGGGGTGGGACACTGAAGCTTTCTTT.

The CDR3 loop is CASRVSPSSNEQFF. The CDR3 DNA sequence: TGTGCCAGCAGGGTTAGCCCGTCCTCTAATGAGCAGTTCTTC. This rearrangement joins TRBV2 to TRBJ2-1; the D is unclear. With 6 bases removed from V and 7 bases from J, the gap between germline ends came to 16 bases. Germline values: CDR1 SNHLY, CDR2 FYNNEI. CDR3 length equals 14 residues.

The chain recombines TRBV20-1 with TRBJ1-1; 7 bases fit TRBD1. The CDR3 length is 11 residues. Germline V gene lookup returns CDR1 DFQATT and CDR2 SNEGSKA (reference sequence). CDR3: CSQGDWAEAFF. In DNA, the CDR3 is TGCAGCCAGGGGGATTGGGCTGAAGCTTTCTTT.

As for this clone: The same CDR3 also results from other DNA sequences found in this sample. The V call is TRBV20-1, the J call TRBJ2-1, with D uncertain. The germline gives CDR1 DFQATT, CDR2 SNEGSKA (reference sequence). CDR3 length: 11 residues. With 1 base removed from V and 7 bases from J, the gap between germline ends came to 5 bases. CDR3 sequence: CSARGNNEQFF. In nucleotides, the CDR3 is TGCAGTGCTAGAGGGAATAATGAGCAGTTCTTC.

The V gene is TRBV28, the J gene TRBJ1-2, with D perhaps matching TRBD1 (5 bases). The CDR3 consists of 12 residues. Trimming left V 8 bases short and J 8 bases short, with 15 bases between. Germline CDR1 reads MDHEN; CDR2 reads SYDVKM. The CDR3 sequence: CASGPAGAGYTF. DNA for the CDR3: TGTGCCAGCGGACCCGCCGGGGCCGGCTACACCTTC.

This clone occurred many times. The CDR3 DNA is TGTGCCAGCAGCTTAGTGCGGGATTTCTACAATGAGCAGTTCTTC. It is translated as CASSLVRDFYNEQFF. The gene calls are TRBV7-2 and TRBJ2-1; a possible D gene is TRBD2 (6 bases). The CDR3 totals 15 residues. Germline V gene lookup returns CDR1 SGHTA and CDR2 FQGNSA. Trimming shortened V by 1 base and J by 3 bases, and 10 bases separated the two germline ends.

V is TRBV6-1 and J is TRBJ1-3; TRBD1 might be the D (6 bases). The CDR3 sequence is 14 residues long. V lost 7 bases to trimming and J lost 3 bases, with 13 bases between them. The germline gives CDR1 MNHNS, CDR2 SASEGT. CDR3 residues: CASTLGGGGNTIYF. The CDR3 bases are TGTGCCAGCACCCTAGGGGGAGGTGGAAACACCATATATTTT.

The chain employs TRBV5-1 and TRBJ2-2; D may be TRBD1 or TRBD2 (5 bases each). The germline V and J ends were trimmed by 3 bases and 0 bases, with 15 bases remaining between them. The CDR3 consists of 17 residues. The germline V gene encodes CDR1 SGHRS and CDR2 YFSETQ. CDR3 DNA sequence: TGCGCCAGCAGCTGGATAAGGGACGCCGCGAACACCGGGGAGCTGTTTTTT. Translated, it gives CASSWIRDAANTGELFF.

This clone was recorded at least ten times. The chain combines TRBV4-3 with TRBJ1-5; no clear D gene. This CDR3 is built from 15 residues. V lost 0 bases and J lost 9, with 15 bases in between. From germline, CDR1 is LGHNA and CDR2 YSLEER. This CDR3 reads CASSQEFSEIRPQHF. The CDR3, as DNA: TGCGCCAGCAGCCAAGAATTTTCAGAAATCAGGCCCCAGCATTTT.

The chain couples TRBV5-1 to TRBJ1-6; 7 bases agree with TRBD1. The V and J ends lost 4 bases and 7 bases, in that order; junction bases with no gene match: 8. This CDR3 has 15 amino acids. Germline V gene lookup returns CDR1 SGHRS and CDR2 YFSETQ. The CDR3 sequence is CASSRDRAQNSPLHF. CDR3 DNA: TGCGCCAGCAGCCGCGACAGGGCGCAGAATTCACCCCTCCACTTT. Based on the CDR3 plus reference TRBV5-1 and TRBJ1-6, the full variable domain is KAGVTQTPRYLIKTRGQQVTLSCSPISGHRSVSWYQQTPGQGLQFLFEYFSETQRNKGNFPGRFSGRQFSNSRSEMNVSTLELGDSALYLCASSRDRAQNSPLHFGNGTRLTVT.

DNA for the CDR3: TGTGCCAGCAGCCAAGACAGGGGAAGAGACGAGTTCTTC. Translated, it gives CASSQDRGRDEFF. The chain uses TRBV4-2 and TRBJ2-1; the D gene is possibly TRBD1 (6 bases). The V end lost 0 bases, the J end lost 14 bases, and 14 bases lay between the germline ends. This CDR3 spans 13 amino acids. Germline assignment: CDR1 LGHNA and CDR2 YNFKEQ.

The genes are TRBV9 and TRBJ2-1, with TRBD1 as a possible D gene (6 bases). The CDR3 consists of 13 residues. Trimming removed 3 bases at V and 15 bases at J, with 19 bases between. Germline V gene data show CDR1 as SGDLS and CDR2 as YYNGEE. CDR3 coding DNA: TGTGCCAGCAGCGAGACCCCCCAGGGGCGGTGGTTCTTC. Its translation: CASSETPQGRWFF.

The chain has TRBV5-1 and TRBJ1-1, with D uncertain. Germline-derived CDR1 and CDR2 are SGHRS and YFSETQ. This CDR3 comprises 14 residues. Trimming cost V 0 bases and J 1 base, with 7 bases left between them. The CDR3 protein is CASSLGASNTEAFF. CDR3 sequence (DNA): TGCGCCAGCAGCTTGGGGGCTTCGAACACTGAAGCTTTCTTT.

V is TRBV5-1 and J is TRBJ2-2, with 9 positions matching TRBD1. Germline CDR1 SGHRS, CDR2 YFSETQ. Trimming took 4 bases from V and 3 from J; bases not matched to a gene: 7. The CDR3 covers 16 residues. The CDR3 DNA follows: TGCGCCAGCAGCCTGAGGACAGGGGACTACACCGGGGAGCTGTTTTTT. It translates to CASSLRTGDYTGELFF.

The V call is TRBV5-5, the J call TRBJ2-7; TRBD1 might be the D (6 bases). CDR1 and CDR2 from the germline V gene are SGHKS and YYEKEE (reference sequence). The germline V and J ends were trimmed by 2 bases and 3 bases, with 9 bases remaining between them. The CDR3 has 13 amino acids. The CDR3 spells CASSFTGHYEQYF. CDR3 DNA: TGTGCCAGCAGCTTTACAGGGCACTACGAGCAGTACTTC.

The chain combines TRBV5-1 with TRBJ2-1, with D uncertain. CDR3 length: 14 residues. CDR1 and CDR2 from the germline V gene are SGHRS and YFSETQ. Trimming took 0 bases from V and 6 from J, leaving 10 bases between them. CDR3 amino acids: CASSLEGPSNEQFF. The CDR3 region has the DNA TGCGCCAGCAGCTTGGAAGGGCCGTCCAATGAGCAGTTCTTC. The whole variable domain, remainder taken from reference TRBV5-1 and TRBJ2-1, is KAGVTQTPRYLIKTRGQQVTLSCSPISGHRSVSWYQQTPGQGLQFLFEYFSETQRNKGNFPGRFSGRQFSNSRSEMNVSTLELGDSALYLCASSLEGPSNEQFFGPGTRLTVL.

This chain connects TRBV11-2 to TRBJ1-1; 7 bases agree with TRBD1. Germline V CDR1 and CDR2: SGHAT, FQNNGV. V gave up 4 bases and J gave up 2 bases; unmatched junction bases: 7. The CDR3 spans 15 residues. The CDR3 loop reads CASSYVNRGNTEAFF. The CDR3 bases are TGTGCCAGCAGCTACGTTAACAGGGGTAACACTGAAGCTTTCTTT.

This rearrangement joins TRBV30 to TRBJ1-1; 8 bases are shared with TRBD1. The V gene's germline CDR1 is GTSNPN and CDR2 SVGIG (reference sequence). V shed 3 bases, J shed 4 bases, and the junction held 1 base outside the gene matches. The length of the CDR3 is 12 residues. The chain's CDR3 is CAWRDRVTEAFF. CDR3 in DNA: TGTGCCTGGAGGGACAGGGTCACTGAAGCTTTCTTT.

About this clone itself: Different DNA sequences within this sample yield the same CDR3. The chain combines TRBV7-9 with TRBJ1-2, with D tentatively TRBD1 (6 bases). The germline V gene encodes CDR1 SEHNR and CDR2 FQNEAQ (reference sequence). The length of the CDR3 is 14 residues. V lost 2 bases and J 5 bases, leaving 12 bases between the germline ends. CDR3 region: CASSLRGANYGYTF. CDR3 in DNA: TGTGCCAGCAGCTTACGGGGGGCAAATTATGGCTACACCTTC.

This chain joins TRBV7-2 and TRBJ2-5, with TRBD2 identical over 7 bases. The V segment lost 1 base and the J segment 5 bases; nucleotides outside the gene matches: 10. Germline V lookup: CDR1 SGHTA, CDR2 FQGNSA. This CDR3 spans 16 amino acids. The DNA of the CDR3 is TGTGCCAGCAGCTTAGGCCCGGCGGGAGTAGGGGAGACCCAGTACTTC. Its protein is CASSLGPAGVGETQYF.